This T cell receptor beta chain is from a study of cytomegalovirus exposure and HLA in healthy donors. V was cut by 3 bases and J by 4 bases, with 13 bases left in between. This CDR3 is built from 15 residues. Germline values: CDR1 MNHEY, CDR2 SMNVEV (reference sequence). PCR used 60 Vbeta primers and 13 Jbeta primers. Profiling relied on immunoSEQ multiplex PCR, and the TCRdb table lists in-frame clones only, not all of them. The repertoire table contains approximately 110,000 clones. Sequencing was performed on PBMCs. This clonotype was obtained from a young man in good health and CMV-seronegative. The V gene is TRBV27, the J gene TRBJ1-5; TRBD1 is a possible D gene (6 bases). CDR3 residues: CASSLFSQGNQPQHF. CDR3 nucleotide sequence: TGTGCCAGCAGTTTGTTCTCCCAGGGGAATCAGCCCCAGCATTTT.